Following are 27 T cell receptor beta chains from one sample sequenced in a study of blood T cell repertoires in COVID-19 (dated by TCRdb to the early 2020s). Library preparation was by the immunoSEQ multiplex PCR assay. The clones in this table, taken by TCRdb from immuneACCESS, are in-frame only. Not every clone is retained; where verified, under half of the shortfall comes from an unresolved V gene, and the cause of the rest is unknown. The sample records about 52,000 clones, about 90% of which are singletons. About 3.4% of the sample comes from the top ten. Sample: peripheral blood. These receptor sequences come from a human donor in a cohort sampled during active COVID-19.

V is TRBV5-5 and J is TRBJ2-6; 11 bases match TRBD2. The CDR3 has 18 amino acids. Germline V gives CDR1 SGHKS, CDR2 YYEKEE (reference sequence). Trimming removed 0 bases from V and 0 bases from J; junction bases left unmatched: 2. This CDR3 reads CASSLASGRTSGANVLTF. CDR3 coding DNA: TGTGCCAGCAGCTTGGCTAGCGGGAGGACCTCTGGGGCCAACGTCCTGACTTTC.

CDR3 DNA: TGCGCCAGCAAAACCACGACCGGGACTACATACGAGCAGTACTTC. Translation gives CASKTTTGTTYEQYF. V and J are TRBV5-1 and TRBJ2-7, with 7 nucleotides matching TRBD2. After removal of 6 bases from V and 4 bases from J, the junction contained 13 bases not matched to a gene. Germline V gives CDR1 SGHRS, CDR2 YFSETQ. CDR3 length equals 15 residues. The variable domain in full, completed from reference TRBV5-1 and TRBJ2-7, reads KAGVTQTPRYLIKTRGQQVTLSCSPISGHRSVSWYQQTPGQGLQFLFEYFSETQRNKGNFPGRFSGRQFSNSRSEMNVSTLELGDSALYLCASKTTTGTTYEQYFGPGTRLTVT.

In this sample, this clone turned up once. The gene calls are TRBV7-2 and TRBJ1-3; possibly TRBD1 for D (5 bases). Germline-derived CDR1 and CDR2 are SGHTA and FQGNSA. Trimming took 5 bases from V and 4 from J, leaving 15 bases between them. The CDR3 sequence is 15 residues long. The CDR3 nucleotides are TGTGCCAGCAGCCCCCTGGCAGGGTTCGGAAACACCATATATTTT. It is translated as CASSPLAGFGNTIYF.

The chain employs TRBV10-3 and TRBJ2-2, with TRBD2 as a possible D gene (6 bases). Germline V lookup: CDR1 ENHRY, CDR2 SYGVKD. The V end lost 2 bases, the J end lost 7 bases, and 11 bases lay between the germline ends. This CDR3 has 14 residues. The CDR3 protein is CAISEGRSIGELFF. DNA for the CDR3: TGTGCCATCAGTGAGGGGAGGTCCATCGGGGAGCTGTTTTTT.

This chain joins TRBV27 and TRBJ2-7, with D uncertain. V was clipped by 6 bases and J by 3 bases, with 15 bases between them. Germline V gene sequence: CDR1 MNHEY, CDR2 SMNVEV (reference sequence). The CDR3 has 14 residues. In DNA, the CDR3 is TGTGCCAGCAGGCCTGGTGGGCAGATCTACGAGCAGTACTTC. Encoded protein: CASRPGGQIYEQYF.

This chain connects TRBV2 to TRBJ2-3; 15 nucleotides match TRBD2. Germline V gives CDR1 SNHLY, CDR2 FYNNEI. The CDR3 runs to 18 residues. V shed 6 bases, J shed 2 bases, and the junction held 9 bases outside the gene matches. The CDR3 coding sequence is TGTGCCAGCAGAGGGACTAGCGGGAGGCCCACAGCCACAGATACGCAGTATTTT. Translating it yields CASRGTSGRPTATDTQYF.

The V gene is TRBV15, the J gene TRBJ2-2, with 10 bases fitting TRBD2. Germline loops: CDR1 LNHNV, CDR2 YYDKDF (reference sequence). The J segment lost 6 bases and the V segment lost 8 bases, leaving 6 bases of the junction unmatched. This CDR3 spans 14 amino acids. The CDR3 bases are TGTGCCACCGCCAGCGGGAGGGCGTCCGGGGAGCTGTTTTTT. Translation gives CATASGRASGELFF.

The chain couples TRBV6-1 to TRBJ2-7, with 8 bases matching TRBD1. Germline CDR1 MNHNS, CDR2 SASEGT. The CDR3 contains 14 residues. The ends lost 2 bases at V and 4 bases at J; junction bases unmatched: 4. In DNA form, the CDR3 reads TGTGCCAGCAGTGAAACTACAGGGGGGTACGAGCAGTACTTC. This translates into CASSETTGGYEQYF.

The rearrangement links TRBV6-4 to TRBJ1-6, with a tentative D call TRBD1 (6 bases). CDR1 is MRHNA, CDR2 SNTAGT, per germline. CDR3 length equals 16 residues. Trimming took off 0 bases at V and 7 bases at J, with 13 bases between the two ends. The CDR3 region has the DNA TGTGCCAGCAGTGACTCCACAGGGCTAGGGAATTCACCCCTCCACTTT. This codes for CASSDSTGLGNSPLHF.

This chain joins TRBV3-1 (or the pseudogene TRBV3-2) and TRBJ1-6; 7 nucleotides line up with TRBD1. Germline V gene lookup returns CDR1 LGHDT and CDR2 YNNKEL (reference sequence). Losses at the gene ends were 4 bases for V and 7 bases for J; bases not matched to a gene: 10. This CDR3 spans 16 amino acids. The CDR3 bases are TGTGCCAGCAGCCGGTTCTCAGGGGGAAGGAATTCACCCCTCCACTTT. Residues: CASSRFSGGRNSPLHF.

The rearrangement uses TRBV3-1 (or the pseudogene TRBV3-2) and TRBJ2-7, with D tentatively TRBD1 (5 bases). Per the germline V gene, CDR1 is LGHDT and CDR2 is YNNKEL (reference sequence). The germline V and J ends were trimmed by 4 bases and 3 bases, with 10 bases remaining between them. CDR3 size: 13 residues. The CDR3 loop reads CASSRTPGYEQYF. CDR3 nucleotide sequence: TGTGCCAGCAGCCGGACACCGGGCTACGAGCAGTACTTC.

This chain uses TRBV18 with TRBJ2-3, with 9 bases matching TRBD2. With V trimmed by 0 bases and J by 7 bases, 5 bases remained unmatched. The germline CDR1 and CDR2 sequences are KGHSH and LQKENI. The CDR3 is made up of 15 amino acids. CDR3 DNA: TGTGCCAGCTCACCACCGGTTAGCGGGAGTTATACGCAGTATTTT. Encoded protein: CASSPPVSGSYTQYF.

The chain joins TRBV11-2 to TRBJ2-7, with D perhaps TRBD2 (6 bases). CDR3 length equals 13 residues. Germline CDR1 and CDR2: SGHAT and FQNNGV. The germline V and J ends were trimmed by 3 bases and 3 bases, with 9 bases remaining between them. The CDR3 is CASSFGGLYEQYF. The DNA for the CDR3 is TGTGCCAGCAGCTTCGGGGGACTCTACGAGCAGTACTTC. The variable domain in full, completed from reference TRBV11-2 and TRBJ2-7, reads EAGVAQSPRYKIIEKRQSVAFWCNPISGHATLYWYQQILGQGPKLLIQFQNNGVVDDSQLPKDRFSAERLKGVDSTLKIQPAKLEDSAVYLCASSFGGLYEQYFGPGTRLTVT.

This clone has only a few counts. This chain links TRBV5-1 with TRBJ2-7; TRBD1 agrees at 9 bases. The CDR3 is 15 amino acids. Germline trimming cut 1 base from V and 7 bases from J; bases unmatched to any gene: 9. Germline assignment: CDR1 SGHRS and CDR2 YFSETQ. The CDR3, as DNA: TGCGCCAGCAGCTTGATGGCACAGGGGGCCTTTGAGCAGTACTTC. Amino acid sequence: CASSLMAQGAFEQYF.

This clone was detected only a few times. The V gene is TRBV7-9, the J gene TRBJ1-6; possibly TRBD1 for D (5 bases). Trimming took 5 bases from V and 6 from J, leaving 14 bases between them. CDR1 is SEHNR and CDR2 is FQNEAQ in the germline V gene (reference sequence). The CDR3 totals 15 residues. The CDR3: CASSQQGVRNSPLHF. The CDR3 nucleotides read TGTGCCAGCAGCCAACAAGGGGTTCGTAATTCACCCCTCCACTTT.

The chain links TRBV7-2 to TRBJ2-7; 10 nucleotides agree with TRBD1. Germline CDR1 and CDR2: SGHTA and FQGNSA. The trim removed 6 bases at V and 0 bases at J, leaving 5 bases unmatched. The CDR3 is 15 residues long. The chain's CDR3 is CASRKGTGASYEQYF. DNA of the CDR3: TGTGCCAGCAGAAAGGGGACAGGGGCCTCCTACGAGCAGTACTTC.

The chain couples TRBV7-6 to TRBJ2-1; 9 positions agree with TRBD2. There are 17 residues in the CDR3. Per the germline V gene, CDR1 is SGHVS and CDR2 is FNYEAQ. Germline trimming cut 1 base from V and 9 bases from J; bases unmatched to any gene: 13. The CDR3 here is CASSLVLRAGGPTEQFF. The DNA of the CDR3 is TGTGCCAGCAGCTTAGTACTTCGTGCGGGAGGGCCCACTGAGCAGTTCTTC.

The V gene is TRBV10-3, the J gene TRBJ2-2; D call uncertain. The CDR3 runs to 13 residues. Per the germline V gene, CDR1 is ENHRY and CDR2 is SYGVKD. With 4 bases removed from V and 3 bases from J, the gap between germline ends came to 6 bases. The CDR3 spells CAISVLDTGELFF. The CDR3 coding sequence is TGTGCCATCAGTGTCCTTGACACCGGGGAGCTGTTTTTT.

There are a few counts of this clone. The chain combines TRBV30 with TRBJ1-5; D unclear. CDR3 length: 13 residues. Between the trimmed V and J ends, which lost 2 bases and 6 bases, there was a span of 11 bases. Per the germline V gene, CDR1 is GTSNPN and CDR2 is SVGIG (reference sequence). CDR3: CAWSRLPGQPQHF. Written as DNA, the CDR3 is TGTGCCTGGAGTAGACTCCCGGGTCAGCCCCAGCATTTT.

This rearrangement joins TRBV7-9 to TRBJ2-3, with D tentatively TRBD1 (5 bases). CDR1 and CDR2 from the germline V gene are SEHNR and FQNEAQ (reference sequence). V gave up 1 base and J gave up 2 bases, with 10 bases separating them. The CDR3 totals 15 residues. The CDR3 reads CASSLGGRVTDTQYF. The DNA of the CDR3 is TGTGCCAGCAGCTTAGGCGGCAGGGTCACAGATACGCAGTATTTT.

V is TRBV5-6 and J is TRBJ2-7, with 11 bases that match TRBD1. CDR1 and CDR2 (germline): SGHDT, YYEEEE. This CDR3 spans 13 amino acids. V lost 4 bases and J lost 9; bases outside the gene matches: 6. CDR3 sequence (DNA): TGTGCCAGCAGCGGACAGGGGGCGCTCGGGCAGTACTTC. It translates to CASSGQGALGQYF.

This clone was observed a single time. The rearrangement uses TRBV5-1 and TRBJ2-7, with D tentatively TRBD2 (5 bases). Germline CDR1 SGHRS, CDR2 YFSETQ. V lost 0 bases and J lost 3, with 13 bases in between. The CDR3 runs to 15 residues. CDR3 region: CASSLAGPGLYEQYF. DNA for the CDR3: TGCGCCAGCAGCTTGGCTGGCCCCGGACTCTACGAGCAGTACTTC.

In nucleotides, the CDR3 is TGTGCCAGCAGCCAAGCTGTGACTAGCAGTTTCTCCTACGAGCAGTACTTC. This sequence encodes CASSQAVTSSFSYEQYF. The chain employs TRBV3-1 (or the pseudogene TRBV3-2) and TRBJ2-7; 7 positions match TRBD2. With V trimmed by 1 base and J by 0 bases, 9 bases remained unmatched. The germline V gene encodes CDR1 LGHDT and CDR2 YNNKEL (reference sequence). The CDR3 spans 17 residues.

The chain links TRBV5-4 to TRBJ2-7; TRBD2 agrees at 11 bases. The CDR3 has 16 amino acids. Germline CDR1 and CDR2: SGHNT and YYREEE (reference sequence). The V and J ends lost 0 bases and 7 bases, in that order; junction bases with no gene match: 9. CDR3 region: CASSLAELAGGGEQYF. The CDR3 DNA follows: TGTGCCAGCAGCTTGGCCGAGCTAGCGGGAGGAGGGGAGCAGTACTTC. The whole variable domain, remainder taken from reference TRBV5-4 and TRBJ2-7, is ETGVTQSPTHLIKTRGQQVTLRCSSQSGHNTVSWYQQALGQGPQFIFQYYREEENGRGNFPPRFSGLQFPNYSSELNVNALELDDSALYLCASSLAELAGGGEQYFGPGTRLTVT.

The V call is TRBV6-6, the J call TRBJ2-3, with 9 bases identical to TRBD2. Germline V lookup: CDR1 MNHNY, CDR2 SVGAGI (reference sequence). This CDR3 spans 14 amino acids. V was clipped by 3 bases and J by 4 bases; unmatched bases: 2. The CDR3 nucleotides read TGTGCCAGCAGTTATAGCGGGAGTGCAGATACGCAGTATTTT. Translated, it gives CASSYSGSADTQYF.

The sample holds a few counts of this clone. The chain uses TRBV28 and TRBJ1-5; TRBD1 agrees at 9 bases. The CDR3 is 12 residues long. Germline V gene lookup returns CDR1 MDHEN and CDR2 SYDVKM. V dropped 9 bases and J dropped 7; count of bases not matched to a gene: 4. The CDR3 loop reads CASLTGGQPQHF. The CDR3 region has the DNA TGTGCCAGTTTGACAGGGGGACAGCCCCAGCATTTT.

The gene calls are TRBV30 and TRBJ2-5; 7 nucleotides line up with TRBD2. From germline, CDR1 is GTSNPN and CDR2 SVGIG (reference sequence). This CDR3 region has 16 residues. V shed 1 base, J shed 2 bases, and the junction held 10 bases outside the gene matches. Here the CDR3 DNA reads TGTGCCTGGAGTGCCACGACCGGGACTACACAAGAGACCCAGTACTTC. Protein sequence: CAWSATTGTTQETQYF.